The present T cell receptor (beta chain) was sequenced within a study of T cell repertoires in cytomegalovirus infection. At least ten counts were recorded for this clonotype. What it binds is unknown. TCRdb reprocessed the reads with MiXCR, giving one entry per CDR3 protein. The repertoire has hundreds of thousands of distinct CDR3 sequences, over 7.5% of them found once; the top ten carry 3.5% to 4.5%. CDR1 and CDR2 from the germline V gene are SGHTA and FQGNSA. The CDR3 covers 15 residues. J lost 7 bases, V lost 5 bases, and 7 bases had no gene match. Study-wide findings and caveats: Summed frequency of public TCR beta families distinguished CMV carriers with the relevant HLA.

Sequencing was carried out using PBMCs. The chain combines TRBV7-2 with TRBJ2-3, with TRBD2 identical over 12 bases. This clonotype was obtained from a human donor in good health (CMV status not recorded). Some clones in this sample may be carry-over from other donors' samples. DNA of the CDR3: TGTGCCAGCAGCCTCCGGACTAGCGGGGATAATACGCAGTATTTT. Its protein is CASSLRTSGDNTQYF.